This T cell receptor (beta chain) was captured in a study of blood T cell repertoires in COVID-19. Across the whole study: Whether acute or convalescent, the COVID-19 samples came from the United States, Italy and Spain. PBMCs, B-cell-depleted T cells, or T cells were the source of the cDNA or gDNA that made up the material.

The V segment lost 9 bases and the J segment 2 bases; nucleotides outside the gene matches: 3. The CDR3 loop spans 13 amino acids. Per the germline V gene, CDR1 is MNHEY and CDR2 is SMNVEV (reference sequence). Per the original data handling: Estimated nucleated cell counts came from reference gene primer amplification. Data came from immunoSEQ multiplex PCR; TCRdb stores just in-frame clones and leaves some out. Clone size and V and J calls were adopted from that table, with D and trimming inferred from the DNA. Among about 60,000 clones listed, around 75% were seen once. The sequence was obtained from a human donor in a cohort sampled during active COVID-19. The chain has TRBV27 and TRBJ2-7; 11 bases line up with TRBD2. The specimen was peripheral blood. CDR3 amino acids: CASMTSGTYEQYF. The CDR3 DNA sequence: TGTGCCAGTATGACTAGCGGGACCTACGAGCAGTACTTC.